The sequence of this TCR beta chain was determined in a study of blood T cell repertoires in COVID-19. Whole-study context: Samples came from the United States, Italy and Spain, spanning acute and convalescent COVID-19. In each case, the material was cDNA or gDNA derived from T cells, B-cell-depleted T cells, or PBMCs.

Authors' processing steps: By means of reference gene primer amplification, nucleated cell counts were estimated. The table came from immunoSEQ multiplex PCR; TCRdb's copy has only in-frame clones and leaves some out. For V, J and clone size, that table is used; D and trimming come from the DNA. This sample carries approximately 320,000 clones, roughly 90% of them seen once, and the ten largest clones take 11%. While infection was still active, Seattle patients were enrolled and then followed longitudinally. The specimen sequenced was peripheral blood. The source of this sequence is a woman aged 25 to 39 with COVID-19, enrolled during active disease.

CDR3 sequence: CASSPEGHMNTEAFF. CDR3 nucleotide sequence: TGTGCCAGCAGCCCAGAAGGACACATGAACACTGAAGCTTTCTTT. This rearrangement joins TRBV3-1 (or the pseudogene TRBV3-2) to TRBJ1-1, with a weak D call TRBD1 (5 bases). This CDR3 region has 15 residues. Germline loops: CDR1 LGHDT, CDR2 YNNKEL (reference sequence). The V end lost 4 bases, the J end lost 0 bases, and 12 bases lay between the germline ends.